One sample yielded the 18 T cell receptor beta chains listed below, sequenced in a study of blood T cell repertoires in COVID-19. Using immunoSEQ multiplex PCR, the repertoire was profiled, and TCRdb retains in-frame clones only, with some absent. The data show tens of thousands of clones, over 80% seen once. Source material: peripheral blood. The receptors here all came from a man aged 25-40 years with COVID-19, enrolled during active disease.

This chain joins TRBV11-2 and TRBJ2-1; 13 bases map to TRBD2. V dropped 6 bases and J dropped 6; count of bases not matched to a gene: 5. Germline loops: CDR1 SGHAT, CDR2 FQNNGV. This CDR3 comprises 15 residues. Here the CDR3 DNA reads TGTGCCAGCAGTTTTACTAGCGGGAGGGCCAATGAGCAGTTCTTC. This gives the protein CASSFTSGRANEQFF.

The CDR3 sequence: CASSLVGTGGGEQYF. DNA for the CDR3: TGTGCCAGCAGCTTAGTCGGGACAGGGGGCGGCGAGCAGTACTTC. This sequence joins TRBV13 and TRBJ2-7; 12 bases are a match to TRBD1. CDR3 size: 15 residues. Germline lookup yields CDR1 PRHDT and CDR2 FYEKMQ (reference sequence). V shed 1 base and J 6 bases; nucleotides not matched to a gene: 4.

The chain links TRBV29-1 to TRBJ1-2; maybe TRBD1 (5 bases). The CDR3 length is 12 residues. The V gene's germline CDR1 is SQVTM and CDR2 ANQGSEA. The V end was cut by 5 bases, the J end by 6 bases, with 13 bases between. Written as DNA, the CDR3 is TGCAGCGTTAGCCAGGGTTTGGATGGCTACACCTTC. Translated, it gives CSVSQGLDGYTF.

The CDR3 DNA reads as TGTGCCAGCAGCTTAGGGGGAGGGGATAGCAATCAGCCCCAGCATTTT. It translates to CASSLGGGDSNQPQHF. The rearrangement joins TRBV7-3 to TRBJ1-5; weak D call: TRBD1 (5 bases). This CDR3 has 16 amino acids. Germline values: CDR1 SGHTA, CDR2 FQGTGA. Trimming took 2 bases from V and 0 from J, leaving 11 bases between them.

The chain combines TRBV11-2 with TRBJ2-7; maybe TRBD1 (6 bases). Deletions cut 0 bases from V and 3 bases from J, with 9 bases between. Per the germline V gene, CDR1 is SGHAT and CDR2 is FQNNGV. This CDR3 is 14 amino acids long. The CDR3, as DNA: TGTGCCAGCAGCTTAGAGGCAGGGGACTACGAGCAGTACTTC. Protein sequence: CASSLEAGDYEQYF.

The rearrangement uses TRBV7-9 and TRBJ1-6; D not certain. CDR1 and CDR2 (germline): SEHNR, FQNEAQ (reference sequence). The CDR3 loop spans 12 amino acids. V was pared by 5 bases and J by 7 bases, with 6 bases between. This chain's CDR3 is CASSRQNSPLHF. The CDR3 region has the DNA TGTGCCAGCAGCCGACAAAATTCACCCCTCCACTTT.

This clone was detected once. DNA of the CDR3: TGTGCCAGCAGTTTGGCGGGAGGTGTCTACGAGCAGTACTTC. This gives the protein CASSLAGGVYEQYF. The chain joins TRBV27 to TRBJ2-7; 8 nucleotides align to TRBD2. Germline-derived CDR1 and CDR2 are MNHEY and SMNVEV (reference sequence). CDR3 length equals 14 residues. The V and J ends lost 3 bases and 3 bases, in that order; junction bases with no gene match: 4.

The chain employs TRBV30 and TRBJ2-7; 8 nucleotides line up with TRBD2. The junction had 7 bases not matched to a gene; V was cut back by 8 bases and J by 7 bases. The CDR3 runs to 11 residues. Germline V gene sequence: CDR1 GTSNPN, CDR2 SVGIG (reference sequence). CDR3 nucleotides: TGTGCCGGTAGCGGGATGGGGGAGCAGTACTTC. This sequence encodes CAGSGMGEQYF.

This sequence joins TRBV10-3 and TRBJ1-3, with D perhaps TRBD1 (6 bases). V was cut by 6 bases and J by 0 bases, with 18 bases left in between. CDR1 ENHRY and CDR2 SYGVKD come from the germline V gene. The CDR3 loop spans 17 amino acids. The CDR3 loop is CAISPTGRGSSGNTIYF. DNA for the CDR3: TGTGCCATCAGCCCTACGGGGAGGGGGAGCTCTGGAAACACCATATATTTT.

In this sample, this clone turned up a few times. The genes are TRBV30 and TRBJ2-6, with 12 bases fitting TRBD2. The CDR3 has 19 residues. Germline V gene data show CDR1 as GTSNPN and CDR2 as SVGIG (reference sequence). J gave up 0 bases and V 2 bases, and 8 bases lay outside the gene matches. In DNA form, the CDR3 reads TGTGCCTGGAGTTCCGGACTAGCGGGATGGGCCTCTGGGGCCAACGTCCTGACTTTC. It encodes CAWSSGLAGWASGANVLTF.

CDR3 in amino acids: CASSGDTDGYTF. The CDR3 DNA follows: TGTGCCAGCTCCGGGGACACGGATGGCTACACCTTC. This chain uses TRBV18 with TRBJ1-2, with a tentative D call TRBD1 (6 bases). The length of the CDR3 is 12 residues. Trimming removed 6 bases from V and 6 bases from J, with 11 bases in between. Germline values: CDR1 KGHSH, CDR2 LQKENI.

The CDR3 loop is CASTGDPAGGTGELFF. The CDR3 DNA sequence: TGTGCCAGCACCGGAGATCCTGCGGGGGGGACCGGGGAGCTGTTTTTT. This chain links TRBV5-4 with TRBJ2-2; 9 bases match TRBD2. J lost 5 bases, V lost 6 bases, and 11 bases had no gene match. Per the germline V gene, CDR1 is SGHNT and CDR2 is YYREEE (reference sequence). The CDR3 totals 16 residues.

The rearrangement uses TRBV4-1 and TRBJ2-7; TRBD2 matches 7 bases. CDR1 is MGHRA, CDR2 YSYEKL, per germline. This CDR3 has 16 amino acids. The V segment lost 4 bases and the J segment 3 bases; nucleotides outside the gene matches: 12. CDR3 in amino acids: CASSPILREGFYEQYF. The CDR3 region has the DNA TGCGCCAGCAGCCCGATTCTTAGGGAGGGGTTCTACGAGCAGTACTTC.

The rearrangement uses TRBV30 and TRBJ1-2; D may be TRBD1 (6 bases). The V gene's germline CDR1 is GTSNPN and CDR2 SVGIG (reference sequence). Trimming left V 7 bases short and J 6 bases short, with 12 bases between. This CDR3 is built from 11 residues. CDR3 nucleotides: TGTGCCTCGTGGGAGGGGGATGGCTACACCTTC. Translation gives CASWEGDGYTF.

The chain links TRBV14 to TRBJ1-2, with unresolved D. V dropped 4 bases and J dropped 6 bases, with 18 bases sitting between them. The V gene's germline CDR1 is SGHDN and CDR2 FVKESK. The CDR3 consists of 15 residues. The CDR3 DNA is TGTGCCAGCAGCCCATATCAATCACAAGAGGATGGCTACACCTTC. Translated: CASSPYQSQEDGYTF.

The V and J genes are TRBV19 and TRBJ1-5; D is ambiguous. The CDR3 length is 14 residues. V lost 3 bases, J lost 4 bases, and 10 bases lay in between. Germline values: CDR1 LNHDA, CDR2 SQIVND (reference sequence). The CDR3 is CASSMREGNQPQHF. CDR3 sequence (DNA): TGTGCCAGTAGTATGCGGGAGGGAAATCAGCCCCAGCATTTT.

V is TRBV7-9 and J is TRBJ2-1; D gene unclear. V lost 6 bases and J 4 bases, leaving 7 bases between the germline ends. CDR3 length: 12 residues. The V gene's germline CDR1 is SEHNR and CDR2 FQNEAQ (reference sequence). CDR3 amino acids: CASSSGYNEQFF. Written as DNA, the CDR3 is TGTGCCAGCAGTTCGGGTTACAATGAGCAGTTCTTC.

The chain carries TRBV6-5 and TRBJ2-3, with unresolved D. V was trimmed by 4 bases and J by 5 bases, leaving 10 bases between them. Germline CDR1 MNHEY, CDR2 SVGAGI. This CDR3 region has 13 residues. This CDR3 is CASSSARKDTQYF. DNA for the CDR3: TGTGCCAGCAGTTCCGCTAGGAAAGATACGCAGTATTTT.